The 25 T cell receptor beta chains below were found in one sample sequenced in a study of blood T cell repertoires in COVID-19. The table came from immunoSEQ multiplex PCR; TCRdb's copy has only in-frame clones and leaves some out. The table has about 100,000 clones, 80% seen once; the top ten hold around 10%. Sequenced material: peripheral blood. The receptors here all came from a woman aged 70-85 years with acute or convalescent COVID-19.

In its sample, this clone was seen once. The J gene is TRBJ2-5, the V gene TRBV16; 8 bases agree with TRBD1. Germline assignment: CDR1 KGHSY and CDR2 FQNENV. Trimming cost V 2 bases and J 7 bases; bases outside gene matches: 9. The CDR3 is made up of 15 amino acids. The CDR3 sequence is CASSQTLDRGGTQYF. The CDR3 coding sequence is TGTGCCAGCAGCCAAACCCTCGACAGGGGCGGGACCCAGTACTTC.

The V and J genes are TRBV7-2 and TRBJ2-1; TRBD2 might be the D (5 bases). The CDR3 sequence is 14 residues long. CDR1 is SGHTA, CDR2 FQGNSA, per germline. V lost 4 bases and J 5 bases, leaving 12 bases between the germline ends. CDR3 nucleotides: TGTGCCAGCAGCTCCCCCAGAGGGAACAATGAGCAGTTCTTC. Translating it yields CASSSPRGNNEQFF.

The chain carries TRBV6-5 and TRBJ1-2, with 10 bases that match TRBD1. The ends lost 5 bases at V and 7 bases at J; junction bases unmatched: 10. Germline values: CDR1 MNHEY, CDR2 SVGAGI. The CDR3 is 15 amino acids. The CDR3 sequence is CASSSQTGGASGYTF. The CDR3 coding sequence is TGTGCCAGCAGTAGTCAGACAGGGGGCGCTTCTGGCTACACCTTC.

The V and J genes are TRBV23-1 and TRBJ1-2; D is undetermined. TRBV23-1 is recorded as an ORF, its role being uncertain. Between the trimmed V and J ends, which lost 5 bases and 5 bases, there was a span of 21 bases. The CDR3 runs to 16 residues. The CDR3 reads CASSLDRAGGWYGYTF. In DNA form, the CDR3 reads TGCGCCAGCAGTTTGGATAGGGCGGGCGGATGGTATGGCTACACCTTC.

The chain employs TRBV18 and TRBJ2-7, with D perhaps matching TRBD2 (5 bases). The V gene's germline CDR1 is KGHSH and CDR2 LQKENI. V was pared by 3 bases and J by 6 bases, with 15 bases between. CDR3 length: 14 residues. CDR3 nucleotide sequence: TGTGCCAGCTCACCGACCGTGGGAGTGGGCGAGCAGTACGTC. Its protein is CASSPTVGVGEQYV.

J is TRBJ2-1 and V is TRBV7-2, with 9 bases that match TRBD1. Germline V gene lookup returns CDR1 SGHTA and CDR2 FQGNSA. The V and J ends lost 6 bases and 8 bases, in that order; junction bases with no gene match: 14. The CDR3 totals 16 residues. CDR3 sequence reads: CASRTQGARYSDEQFF. The CDR3 DNA is TGTGCCAGCAGAACACAGGGGGCGCGGTATTCGGATGAGCAGTTCTTC.

Only one count was recorded for this clone. J is TRBJ1-4 and V is TRBV19; D might be TRBD1 (6 bases). Germline V CDR1 and CDR2: LNHDA, SQIVND (reference sequence). Deletions cut 6 bases from V and 3 bases from J, with 17 bases between. CDR3 size: 16 residues. The CDR3: CASSPSRGSANEKLFF. The DNA of the CDR3 is TGTGCCAGTAGCCCTTCCAGGGGTTCAGCTAATGAAAAACTGTTTTTT.

V gene TRBV6-5 combines with J gene TRBJ1-4; possible D gene TRBD1, 6 bases. The CDR3 spans 14 residues. Germline V lookup: CDR1 MNHEY, CDR2 SVGAGI. Trimming removed 5 bases at V and 7 bases at J, with 14 bases between. CDR3 nucleotide sequence: TGTGCCAGCAGTCCACAGGGACGGATTGAAAAACTGTTTTTT. This translates into CASSPQGRIEKLFF.

The V call is TRBV7-2, the J call TRBJ2-4; D is possibly TRBD2 (6 bases). Trimming left V 5 bases short and J 6 bases short, with 11 bases between. Germline CDR1 reads SGHTA; CDR2 reads FQGNSA. The CDR3 extends over 13 amino acids. The CDR3 protein is CASSTTEGNIQYF. The CDR3 nucleotides are TGTGCCAGCAGCACAACGGAGGGAAACATTCAGTACTTC.

The chain uses TRBV11-2 and TRBJ1-4, with TRBD1 matching 9 bases. Germline V lookup: CDR1 SGHAT, CDR2 FQNNGV. This CDR3 comprises 14 residues. The ends lost 5 bases at V and 8 bases at J; junction bases unmatched: 6. The CDR3 loop is CASSPRTGEEKLFF. CDR3 bases: TGTGCCAGCAGCCCTAGGACAGGGGAAGAAAAACTGTTTTTT.

The chain uses TRBV4-1 and TRBJ1-5; D unclear. The CDR3 is 16 amino acids. Per the germline V gene, CDR1 is MGHRA and CDR2 is YSYEKL. The V end lost 0 bases, the J end lost 5 bases, and 14 bases lay between the germline ends. CDR3 protein: CASSQDHPGTYQPQHF. Here the CDR3 DNA reads TGCGCCAGCAGCCAAGATCATCCGGGAACCTATCAGCCCCAGCATTTT.

This chain connects TRBV11-3 to TRBJ2-6, with TRBD1 as a possible D gene (5 bases). The CDR3 extends over 15 amino acids. In germline, CDR1 is SGHNT, CDR2 YENEEA. V lost 5 bases and J 3 bases, leaving 11 bases between the germline ends. The DNA for the CDR3 is TGTGCCAGCAGCGTAACAGGTGTTGGGGCCAACGTCCTGACTTTC. This sequence encodes CASSVTGVGANVLTF.

This chain connects TRBV7-3 to TRBJ2-1; maybe TRBD2 (7 bases). V was pared by 2 bases and J by 4 bases, with 9 bases between. Germline assignment: CDR1 SGHTA and CDR2 FQGTGA. This CDR3 contains 14 residues. CDR3 residues: CASSLRGAYNEQFF. In nucleotides, the CDR3 is TGTGCCAGCAGCTTACGGGGGGCTTACAATGAGCAGTTCTTC.

This chain uses TRBV6-1 with TRBJ1-6, with no clear D. This CDR3 region has 12 residues. Deletions cut 3 bases from V and 9 bases from J, with 6 bases between. Looked up from germline, CDR1 is MNHNS and CDR2 is SASEGT. CDR3 protein: CASSDGFSPLHF. CDR3 bases: TGTGCCAGCAGTGACGGGTTTTCACCCCTCCACTTT.

V and J are TRBV11-2 and TRBJ1-1, with TRBD1 as a possible D gene (5 bases). This CDR3 has 14 residues. CDR1 is SGHAT and CDR2 is FQNNGV in the germline V gene. Trimming shortened V by 2 bases and J by 3 bases, and 10 bases separated the two germline ends. The CDR3: CASSLKPGDTEAFF. The CDR3 nucleotides are TGTGCCAGCAGCTTAAAACCGGGGGACACTGAAGCTTTCTTT.

The rearrangement uses TRBV11-2 and TRBJ2-2; possibly TRBD1 for D (6 bases). The CDR3 length is 14 residues. Germline CDR1 and CDR2: SGHAT and FQNNGV. Trimming took off 4 bases at V and 1 base at J, with 7 bases between the two ends. The CDR3 nucleotides read TGTGCCAGCAGCTCACAGGGGAACACCGGGGAGCTGTTTTTT. Its protein product is CASSSQGNTGELFF.

The rearrangement links TRBV6-4 to TRBJ2-1, with 9 nucleotides matching TRBD1. There are 15 residues in the CDR3. The V gene end was trimmed by 5 bases and the J gene end by 8 bases; junction bases not matched to a gene: 10. Germline V gene sequence: CDR1 MRHNA, CDR2 SNTAGT. CDR3 sequence: CASSLVGTGRDEQFF. CDR3 DNA sequence: TGTGCCAGCAGTTTAGTAGGGACAGGGCGGGATGAGCAGTTCTTC.

The rearrangement uses TRBV5-1 and TRBJ1-6, with a possible D match to TRBD1 (6 bases). V was pared by 0 bases and J by 9 bases, with 10 bases between. This CDR3 spans 14 amino acids. Germline-derived CDR1 and CDR2 are SGHRS and YFSETQ. The CDR3 bases are TGCGCCAGCAGCTTGGGGACAGTTATTTCACCCCTCCACTTT. As protein: CASSLGTVISPLHF. The full variable domain, with the rest looked up from reference TRBV5-1 and TRBJ1-6, is KAGVTQTPRYLIKTRGQQVTLSCSPISGHRSVSWYQQTPGQGLQFLFEYFSETQRNKGNFPGRFSGRQFSNSRSEMNVSTLELGDSALYLCASSLGTVISPLHFGNGTRLTVT.

V gene TRBV4-3 combines with J gene TRBJ1-2, with 8 bases identical to TRBD1. Looked up from germline, CDR1 is LGHNA and CDR2 is YSLEER. The CDR3 loop spans 15 amino acids. V shed 4 bases and J 2 bases; nucleotides not matched to a gene: 6. The CDR3 nucleotides are TGCGCCAGCAGCCCCAGGACAGGGACCAACTATGGCTACACCTTC. Its protein product is CASSPRTGTNYGYTF.

The chain has TRBV5-6 and TRBJ1-2, with 7 bases matching TRBD1. The junction had 16 bases not matched to a gene; V was cut back by 1 base and J by 1 base. The CDR3 has 19 residues. Germline values: CDR1 SGHDT, CDR2 YYEEEE. CDR3 protein: CASSLSYGSGTAYNYGYTF. The CDR3 bases are TGTGCCAGCAGCTTGTCGTACGGCTCCGGGACAGCTTATAACTATGGCTACACCTTC.

V gene TRBV3-1 (or the pseudogene TRBV3-2) combines with J gene TRBJ2-1; 15 nucleotides align to TRBD2. The CDR3 runs to 16 residues. V gave up 0 bases and J gave up 12 bases; unmatched junction bases: 6. CDR1 and CDR2 (germline): LGHDT, YNNKEL (reference sequence). CDR3 protein: CASSQDYGTSGGRQFF. The CDR3 DNA reads as TGTGCCAGCAGCCAAGACTACGGGACTAGCGGGGGGAGGCAGTTCTTC.

The chain carries TRBV5-1 and TRBJ2-5; 7 nucleotides line up with TRBD1. Germline CDR1 SGHRS, CDR2 YFSETQ. The CDR3 runs 15 residues. Germline trimming cut 1 base from V and 2 bases from J; bases unmatched to any gene: 5. CDR3 loop: CASSLRTGGQETQYF. DNA of the CDR3: TGCGCCAGCAGCTTGCGGACAGGAGGACAAGAGACCCAGTACTTC.

This clone was picked up a small number of times. The V call is TRBV30, the J call TRBJ2-5, with 8 bases matching TRBD1. CDR1 and CDR2 (germline): GTSNPN, SVGIG (reference sequence). This CDR3 region has 16 residues. The V segment lost 0 bases and the J segment 5 bases; nucleotides outside the gene matches: 11. The CDR3 bases are TGTGCCTGGAGTGTTACCCCGCAGGGGGCTGGTGAGACCCAGTACTTC. This sequence encodes CAWSVTPQGAGETQYF.

The chain has TRBV20-1 and TRBJ2-1; TRBD2 matches 7 bases. CDR3 length: 14 amino acids. Trimming removed 3 bases from V and 4 bases from J; junction bases left unmatched: 6. Germline CDR1 reads DFQATT; CDR2 reads SNEGSKA (reference sequence). The CDR3 loop is CSASGTNPYNEQFF. CDR3 nucleotides: TGCAGTGCTAGTGGGACTAACCCTTACAATGAGCAGTTCTTC.

The chain couples TRBV6-5 to TRBJ2-7; D remains unclear. V was shortened by 6 bases and J by 8 bases, with 11 bases between the two germline ends. In germline, CDR1 is MNHEY, CDR2 SVGAGI. The CDR3 covers 11 residues. Here the CDR3 reads CASSQASQQYF. The CDR3 region has the DNA TGTGCCAGCAGCCAGGCCTCCCAGCAGTACTTC.